Listed here are 31 T cell receptor beta chains from one sample, sequenced in a study of blood T cell repertoires in COVID-19. Some clones are missing from TCRdb's copy, which holds only in-frame ones; the method was immunoSEQ multiplex PCR. Of about 490,000 clones in the sample, 80% to 90% were seen once. The sample comprised peripheral blood. Receptors were obtained from a human donor in a cohort sampled during active COVID-19.

The chain couples TRBV7-8 to TRBJ2-7, with a weak D call TRBD2 (5 bases). The ends were cut back, 1 base at V and 2 bases at J, with 12 bases in the middle. Germline loops: CDR1 SGHVS, CDR2 FQNEAQ. The CDR3 sequence is 15 residues long. CDR3 region: CASSLVRESAYEQYF. CDR3 DNA sequence: TGTGCCAGCAGCTTAGTACGGGAATCTGCCTACGAGCAGTACTTC.

This sequence joins TRBV18 and TRBJ2-1; a possible D gene is TRBD2 (7 bases). V lost 7 bases to trimming and J lost 8 bases, with 24 bases between them. The CDR3 has 16 amino acids. Germline V CDR1 and CDR2: KGHSH, LQKENI. CDR3: CASWAGARADPDEQFF. The CDR3 DNA follows: TGTGCCAGCTGGGCGGGGGCGCGGGCAGACCCGGATGAGCAGTTCTTC.

This clone has just a few counts. J is TRBJ2-3 and V is TRBV4-2; the D gene is possibly TRBD1 (6 bases). CDR3 size: 16 residues. Per the germline V gene, CDR1 is LGHNA and CDR2 is YNFKEQ. V was cut by 0 bases and J by 3 bases, with 13 bases left in between. The CDR3 DNA reads TGTGCCAGCAGCCAAGAACAGGGTGGAGAAACAGATACGCAGTATTTT. This gives the protein CASSQEQGGETDTQYF.

This clone was seen a few times. CDR3 bases: TGCGCCAGCAGCACGGACAGGGCCTACGAGCAGTACTTC. Amino acids: CASSTDRAYEQYF. The chain links TRBV5-1 to TRBJ2-7; 8 nucleotides agree with TRBD1. The V gene end was trimmed by 4 bases and the J gene end by 2 bases; junction bases not matched to a gene: 2. The CDR3 has 13 residues. Germline CDR1 is SGHRS and CDR2 is YFSETQ.

The rearrangement joins TRBV3-1 (or the pseudogene TRBV3-2) to TRBJ2-2; no firm D call. Trimming left V 1 base short and J 7 bases short, with 10 bases between. CDR1 is LGHDT, CDR2 YNNKEL, per germline (reference sequence). The CDR3 consists of 14 residues. Written as DNA, the CDR3 is TGTGCCAGCAGCCAAGTTCTAACGGTCGGGGAGCTGTTTTTT. This sequence encodes CASSQVLTVGELFF.

This sequence joins TRBV5-1 and TRBJ1-2; the match to TRBD1 covers 10 bases. This CDR3 is built from 15 residues. CDR1 and CDR2 (germline): SGHRS, YFSETQ. The trim removed 0 bases at V and 9 bases at J, leaving 8 bases unmatched. CDR3 coding DNA: TGCGCCAGCAGCTTGGAGGGGACAGGGGTTAAGAGCTACACCTTC. Translated: CASSLEGTGVKSYTF.

The chain links TRBV27 to TRBJ1-5, with TRBD1 matching 7 bases. Germline V lookup: CDR1 MNHEY, CDR2 SMNVEV (reference sequence). J was trimmed by 7 bases and V by 6 bases; bases with no gene match: 9. The CDR3 length is 14 residues. The CDR3 protein is CASRQGRREQPQHF. The CDR3 nucleotides read TGTGCCAGCAGACAGGGGCGAAGGGAACAGCCCCAGCATTTT.

Details on this clone: Other DNA sequences in the same sample also yield this CDR3. The chain links TRBV6-5 to TRBJ2-7; tentative D call: TRBD1 (6 bases). This CDR3 is built from 15 residues. The germline V gene has CDR1 MNHEY and CDR2 SVGAGI. The V and J ends lost 0 bases and 3 bases respectively, with 12 bases between them. CDR3 sequence reads: CASSYSGTGSYEQYF. CDR3 in DNA: TGTGCCAGCAGTTACTCCGGAACAGGGAGCTACGAGCAGTACTTC.

This clone occurred once. This chain links TRBV19 with TRBJ1-2, with a possible D match to TRBD1 (6 bases). The V and J ends lost 3 bases and 4 bases respectively, with 15 bases between them. Germline V gene sequence: CDR1 LNHDA, CDR2 SQIVND (reference sequence). The CDR3 runs to 15 residues. CDR3: CASSIPQGLSYGYTF. Here the CDR3 DNA reads TGTGCCAGTAGTATCCCACAGGGCCTGTCCTATGGCTACACCTTC.

The rearrangement links TRBV5-6 to TRBJ2-1, with unresolved D. This CDR3 is 12 amino acids long. The ends were cut back, 0 bases at V and 8 bases at J, with 6 bases in the middle. In germline, CDR1 is SGHDT, CDR2 YYEEEE. The chain's CDR3 is CASSLEDYEQFF. The CDR3 DNA follows: TGTGCCAGCAGCTTGGAAGACTATGAGCAGTTCTTC.

The chain combines TRBV3-1 (or the pseudogene TRBV3-2) with TRBJ2-1; 9 nucleotides agree with TRBD2. V lost 4 bases to trimming and J lost 8 bases; unmatched junction nucleotides: 9. The CDR3 covers 15 residues. Germline V CDR1 and CDR2: LGHDT, YNNKEL (reference sequence). CDR3 DNA sequence: TGTGCCAGCAGCCTCATAGCGGGAGTTGAGTATGAGCAGTTCTTC. Residues: CASSLIAGVEYEQFF.

The chain combines TRBV6-4 with TRBJ2-7, with 9 bases lining up with TRBD1. V was clipped by 5 bases and J by 5 bases; unmatched bases: 7. CDR1 and CDR2 (germline): MRHNA, SNTAGT. The CDR3 is made up of 14 amino acids. CDR3 sequence reads: CASSTGTGNNEQYF. CDR3 in DNA: TGTGCCAGCAGTACCGGGACAGGGAACAACGAGCAGTACTTC.

This clone was counted once. The rearrangement joins TRBV2 to TRBJ2-5; 7 bases map to TRBD1. CDR1 SNHLY and CDR2 FYNNEI come from the germline V gene. V lost 7 bases, J lost 5 bases, and 10 bases stayed unmatched. CDR3 length: 14 residues. The CDR3 protein is CASTTGVVTETQYF. DNA of the CDR3: TGTGCCAGCACCACAGGGGTTGTAACGGAGACCCAGTACTTC.

On this clone: A much larger clone lies one base from this, so it may be a read error. The rearrangement links TRBV3-1 (or the pseudogene TRBV3-2) to TRBJ1-3; 7 bases fit TRBD1. The CDR3 is 14 amino acids. The V and J ends lost 2 bases and 7 bases, in that order; junction bases with no gene match: 5. In germline, CDR1 is LGHDT, CDR2 YNNKEL (reference sequence). CDR3 loop: CASSQSRQGNTIYF. CDR3 in DNA: TGTGCCAGCAGCCAATCGAGACAGGGCAACACCATATATTTT.

The chain carries TRBV3-1 (or the pseudogene TRBV3-2) and TRBJ1-1, with D uncertain. Trimming took off 5 bases at V and 3 bases at J, with 10 bases between the two ends. Germline CDR1 is LGHDT and CDR2 is YNNKEL (reference sequence). The length of the CDR3 is 13 residues. The CDR3 nucleotides read TGTGCCAGCAGCAACCGGGTCTACACTGAAGCTTTCTTT. Protein: CASSNRVYTEAFF.

J is TRBJ1-2 and V is TRBV13, with 7 bases that match TRBD1. CDR1 PRHDT and CDR2 FYEKMQ come from the germline V gene (reference sequence). Trimming cost V 5 bases and J 8 bases; bases outside gene matches: 8. The CDR3 extends over 13 amino acids. In DNA, the CDR3 is TGTGCCAGCAGCCACAGGGGTGTGGAGGGCTACACCTTC. The encoded protein is CASSHRGVEGYTF.

J is TRBJ2-7 and V is TRBV19; unclear D gene. Per the germline V gene, CDR1 is LNHDA and CDR2 is SQIVND (reference sequence). CDR3 length: 13 amino acids. Trimming shortened V by 5 bases and J by 5 bases, and 13 bases separated the two germline ends. The CDR3 is CASSPPSINEQYF. The DNA of the CDR3 is TGTGCCAGTAGTCCCCCCTCTATAAACGAGCAGTACTTC. The entire variable domain, with the rest obtained from reference TRBV19 and TRBJ2-7, is as follows: DGGITQSPKYLFRKEGQNVTLSCEQNLNHDAMYWYRQDPGQGLRLIYYSQIVNDFQKGDIAEGYSVSREKKESFPLTVTSAQKNPTAFYLCASSPPSINEQYFGPGTRLTVT.

This chain joins TRBV7-2 and TRBJ1-1; the D gene is possibly TRBD1 (5 bases). This CDR3 has 16 residues. V was clipped by 2 bases and J by 2 bases, with 15 bases between them. Germline V gene sequence: CDR1 SGHTA, CDR2 FQGNSA. In DNA, the CDR3 is TGTGCCAGCAGCTTACGGCCAGGGTGGGGAAACACTGAAGCTTTCTTT. Protein: CASSLRPGWGNTEAFF. The full variable domain, completed using reference TRBV7-2 and TRBJ1-1, is GAGVSQSPSNKVTEKGKDVELRCDPISGHTALYWYRQSLGQGLEFLIYFQGNSAPDKSGLPSDRFSAERTGGSVSTLTIQRTQQEDSAVYLCASSLRPGWGNTEAFFGQGTRLTVV.

In regard to this clone: Other nucleotide sequences in the sample specify the same CDR3. This chain links TRBV3-1 (or the pseudogene TRBV3-2) with TRBJ1-1; D call uncertain. Germline CDR1 reads LGHDT; CDR2 reads YNNKEL (reference sequence). The CDR3 sequence is 13 residues long. Trimming left V 2 bases short and J 2 bases short, with 6 bases between. The CDR3 loop is CASSQLLNTEAFF. CDR3 nucleotides: TGTGCCAGCAGCCAATTATTAAACACTGAAGCTTTCTTT.

The rearrangement uses TRBV4-2 and TRBJ2-6, with D possibly TRBD2 on 6 matching bases. V shed 0 bases and J shed 4 bases, with 13 bases lying between them. CDR1 and CDR2 from the germline V gene are LGHNA and YNFKEQ. This CDR3 has 17 amino acids. The CDR3 sequence is CASSQDPQRAGANVLTF. DNA for the CDR3: TGTGCCAGCAGCCAAGACCCCCAGCGGGCCGGGGCCAACGTCCTGACTTTC.

This chain joins TRBV7-3 and TRBJ2-6, with TRBD1 identical over 12 bases. V shed 2 bases and J 2 bases; nucleotides not matched to a gene: 1. Germline CDR1 is SGHTA and CDR2 is FQGTGA. The CDR3 is 17 amino acids. CDR3 sequence: CASSLGTGGAGANVLTF. As DNA, the CDR3 is TGTGCCAGCAGCTTAGGGACAGGGGGCGCTGGGGCCAACGTCCTGACTTTC.

The V gene is TRBV19, the J gene TRBJ2-3; no clear D. The CDR3 consists of 13 residues. Per the germline V gene, CDR1 is LNHDA and CDR2 is SQIVND (reference sequence). Trimming shortened V by 5 bases and J by 5 bases, and 11 bases separated the two germline ends. CDR3 nucleotides: TGTGCCAGTAGTCCCTCAGGAATAGATACGCAGTATTTT. Protein product: CASSPSGIDTQYF.

The chain links TRBV4-1 to TRBJ2-1; 11 positions agree with TRBD2. This CDR3 is built from 17 residues. V trimming: 0 bases; J trimming: 5 bases; junction bases outside the gene matches: 6. Germline V gene data show CDR1 as MGHRA and CDR2 as YSYEKL. The CDR3 is CASSQEGTGLADNEQFF. In nucleotides, the CDR3 is TGCGCCAGCAGCCAAGAGGGTACGGGACTAGCGGACAATGAGCAGTTCTTC.

The rearrangement links TRBV7-8 to TRBJ2-7, with 8 positions matching TRBD1. Germline lookup yields CDR1 SGHVS and CDR2 FQNEAQ. The V segment lost 5 bases and the J segment 5 bases; nucleotides outside the gene matches: 14. This CDR3 is 16 amino acids long. The CDR3 loop reads CASSPRALQGANEQYF. CDR3 in DNA: TGTGCCAGCAGCCCCAGGGCGTTGCAGGGGGCCAACGAGCAGTACTTC.

The genes are TRBV29-1 and TRBJ2-5; no clear D. Germline-derived CDR1 and CDR2 are SQVTM and ANQGSEA. With 6 bases removed from V and 0 bases from J, the gap between germline ends came to 17 bases. CDR3 length equals 15 residues. CDR3 loop: CSVPDTGWYQETQYF. The CDR3 DNA sequence: TGCAGCGTCCCTGATACCGGTTGGTACCAAGAGACCCAGTACTTC.

The J gene is TRBJ2-5, the V gene TRBV5-6; TRBD1 matches at 12 bases. This CDR3 spans 14 amino acids. The trim removed 3 bases at V and 13 bases at J, leaving 10 bases unmatched. CDR1 SGHDT and CDR2 YYEEEE come from the germline V gene. CDR3 bases: TGTGCCAGCAGCTCCCCGGGACAGGGGGCGAACTCGTACTTC. Residues: CASSSPGQGANSYF.

The rearrangement links TRBV4-3 to TRBJ1-4; the D gene is possibly TRBD1 (5 bases). Germline CDR1 LGHNA, CDR2 YSLEER. CDR3 length: 16 amino acids. With 3 bases removed from V and 3 bases from J, the gap between germline ends came to 14 bases. CDR3 sequence: CASSQAGGRANEKLFF. CDR3 sequence (DNA): TGCGCCAGCAGCCAGGCCGGGGGTCGAGCTAATGAAAAACTGTTTTTT.

The V call is TRBV29-1, the J call TRBJ1-3; D possibly corresponds to TRBD1 (6 bases). This CDR3 comprises 11 residues. CDR1 is SQVTM and CDR2 is ANQGSEA in the germline V gene. The V and J ends lost 4 bases and 8 bases respectively, with 9 bases between them. For the CDR3, the DNA is TGCAGCGTTGCAGGGGCTGACACCATATATTTT. Translated: CSVAGADTIYF.

The chain recombines TRBV19 with TRBJ1-2; weak D call: TRBD1 (5 bases). The germline CDR1 and CDR2 sequences are LNHDA and SQIVND (reference sequence). V gave up 5 bases and J gave up 8 bases, with 21 bases separating them. The CDR3 runs to 15 residues. DNA for the CDR3: TGTGCCAGTAGTTTCGGGGACTCCCTCCTTGGCGGCTACACCTTC. Translating it yields CASSFGDSLLGGYTF.

The chain uses TRBV11-3 and TRBJ2-1; 7 positions match TRBD2. J lost 10 bases, V lost 5 bases, and 2 bases had no gene match. The CDR3 covers 11 residues. Germline lookup yields CDR1 SGHNT and CDR2 YENEEA. CDR3 in DNA: TGTGCCAGCAGCAAAGCGGGAGAGCAGTTCTTC. It codes for CASSKAGEQFF.

The chain uses TRBV7-9 and TRBJ2-1; maybe TRBD1 (5 bases). The CDR3 totals 13 residues. V was clipped by 1 base and J by 4 bases, with 5 bases between them. The germline gives CDR1 SEHNR, CDR2 FQNEAQ (reference sequence). CDR3 sequence reads: CASSLGQYNEQFF. CDR3 coding DNA: TGTGCCAGCAGCTTAGGACAGTACAATGAGCAGTTCTTC. Combining the CDR3 with reference TRBV7-9 and TRBJ2-1 gives the whole variable domain DTGVSQNPRHKITKRGQNVTFRCDPISEHNRLYWYRQTLGQGPEFLTYFQNEAQLEKSRLLSDRFSAERPKGSFSTLEIQRTEQGDSAMYLCASSLGQYNEQFFGPGTRLTVL.